A single sample is the source of the 6 T cell receptor beta chains below, sequenced in a study of T cells in Graves' hyperthyroidism and ophthalmopathy (dated by TCRdb to the late 2010s). The library was produced with multiplex PCR. Sequencing was carried out with an Illumina HiSeq 2000. TCR beta CDR3 regions were amplified from RNA transcripts. For the first round of RT-PCR on the TCR CDR3, the HTBI primer set was used together with the Qiagen OneStep RT-PCR kit. In TCRdb, the public reads were trimmed at Q25 with fastp and aligned with MiXCR, with productive beta chains retained. Here each entry gathers all rows of one CDR3 protein and keeps the most common genes and DNA. Here the sample has some 530,000 distinct CDR3 sequences; 22% occur a single time. Of the sample, less than 65% falls within the top ten clones. Sequenced sample: blood. These receptors were obtained from a woman in her 70s with Graves' ophthalmopathy.

The rearrangement joins TRBV27 to TRBJ1-6; D unclear. The CDR3 length is 13 residues. Deletions cut 6 bases from V and 4 bases from J, with 7 bases between. CDR1 is MNHEY and CDR2 is SMNVEV in the germline V gene (reference sequence). DNA for the CDR3: TGTGCCAGCAGGCCCGATTATAATTCACCCCTCCACTTT. It yields the protein CASRPDYNSPLHF.

This clonotype has more than one count but fewer than ten. This chain links TRBV27 with TRBJ1-5; D perhaps matches TRBD1 (6 bases). V was cut by 4 bases and J by 3 bases, with 13 bases left in between. The germline V gene encodes CDR1 MNHEY and CDR2 SMNVEV (reference sequence). The CDR3 sequence is 15 residues long. The CDR3 loop reads CASSSAQGLNQPQHF. DNA of the CDR3: TGTGCCAGCAGTTCCGCCCAGGGGCTCAATCAGCCCCAGCATTTT.

Turning to this clonotype: A read error is possible here, since a much larger clone lies one base away. V gene TRBV28 combines with J gene TRBJ1-1, with D possibly matching TRBD1 (5 bases). Trimming stripped 3 bases from V and 2 bases from J, with 10 bases between. The CDR3 length is 14 residues. Per germline, CDR1 MDHEN and CDR2 SYDVKM. CDR3 DNA sequence: TGTGCCAGCAGTTTTGGGACCATCAACACTGAAGCTTTCTTT. This encodes CASSFGTINTEAFF.

The chain combines TRBV29-1 with TRBJ2-1; D may be TRBD1 (6 bases). Germline assignment: CDR1 SQVTM and CDR2 ANQGSEA. This CDR3 is built from 12 residues. V was pared by 8 bases and J by 3 bases, with 11 bases between. CDR3 amino acids: CSSRDNYNEQFF. As DNA, the CDR3 is TGCAGCTCCCGGGACAACTACAATGAGCAGTTCTTC.

The genes are TRBV19 and TRBJ1-5; D remains unclear. This CDR3 spans 13 amino acids. Germline CDR1 is LNHDA and CDR2 is SQIVND (reference sequence). The V and J ends lost 7 bases and 6 bases respectively, with 13 bases between them. The CDR3 loop is CASIQDWGQPQHF. As DNA, the CDR3 is TGTGCCAGTATTCAGGACTGGGGTCAGCCCCAGCATTTT.

This clonotype was recorded a few times. This chain uses TRBV19 with TRBJ2-7; a weak D match, TRBD2 (5 bases). Germline V CDR1 and CDR2: LNHDA, SQIVND (reference sequence). Trimming cost V 7 bases and J 4 bases, with 17 bases left between them. The length of the CDR3 is 14 residues. The DNA for the CDR3 is TGTGCCAGTACCCCTTACGCGGGCTCGTACGAGCAGTACTTC. It codes for CASTPYAGSYEQYF.